This T cell receptor (beta chain) is drawn from a study of OX40 agonist ivuxolimab in advanced cancers. For the study at large: There were three patients with partial responses, one having hepatocellular carcinoma and two cutaneous melanoma. Overall study results and limits: By week 6 at 0.1 to 3.0 mg/kg, blood CD4+ and CD8+ T cells had expanded clonally. Relative to CD4+, CD8+ T cells held more expanded clones on average.

Data came from immunoSEQ multiplex PCR; TCRdb stores just in-frame clones and leaves some out. The sample holds about 120,000 clones, roughly 93% seen once. In regard to this clone: Its antigen is as yet unknown.

Germline CDR1 is SGHRS and CDR2 is YFSETQ. V lost 4 bases and J 7 bases, leaving 20 bases between the germline ends. This CDR3 comprises 15 residues. Prior autoimmune disease or systemic immunosuppression barred patients. The clonotype was recovered from an adult with an advanced solid tumor such as melanoma, head and neck, liver or kidney cancer. This chain links TRBV5-1 with TRBJ2-5; D could derive from TRBD1 or TRBD2 (5 bases each). The source material was CD4+ or CD8+ T cells sorted from blood, sampled in a trial of the OX40 agonist ivuxolimab. Here the CDR3 DNA reads TGCGCCAGCAGCACGGAAACCGGGACCGCAACGACCCAGTACTTC. It is translated as CASSTETGTATTQYF.